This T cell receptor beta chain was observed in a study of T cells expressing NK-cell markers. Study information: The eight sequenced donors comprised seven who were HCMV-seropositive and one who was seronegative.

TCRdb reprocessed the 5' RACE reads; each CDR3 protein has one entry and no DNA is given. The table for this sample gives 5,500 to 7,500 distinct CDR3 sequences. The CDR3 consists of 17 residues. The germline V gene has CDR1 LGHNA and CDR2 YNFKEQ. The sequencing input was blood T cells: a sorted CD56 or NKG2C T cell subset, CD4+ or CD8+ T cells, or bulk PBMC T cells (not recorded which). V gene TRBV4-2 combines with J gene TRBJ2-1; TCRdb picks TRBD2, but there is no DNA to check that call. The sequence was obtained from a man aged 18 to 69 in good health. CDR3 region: CASSPGLAGKGYNEQFF.